The source of this T cell receptor beta chain is a study of human T cells and chemical hapten exposure. Regarding the study as a whole: Large CDR3 similarity clusters arose significantly more often from expanded TCRs than from controls. TCRs at high frequency, those above 1 in 1000, did not change with DPC sensitization. PT1 expanded TCR numbers rose with patch test score.

For this clonotype: Its antigen is undetermined.

TCRdb used MiXCR to reprocess the RACE reads, holding one entry per CDR3 protein. The sample holds some 51,000 distinct CDR3 sequences, 9.4% seen once. The time point here: pre-sensitization, week 0. Noted treatment: therapeutic diphenylcyclopropenone sensitization with weekly scalp DPC. The sequence derives from a woman aged 40 to 50 with alopecia areata. Some clones in this sample may be carry-over from other donors' samples. The specimen comprised whole blood, sampled in connection with sensitization to the hapten diphenylcyclopropenone (DPC).

CDR3 in amino acids: CASSQVTRSTQYF. The DNA for the CDR3 is TGCGCCAGCAGCCAAGTAACGAGGTCTACGCAGTATTTT. The chain couples TRBV4-3 to TRBJ2-3; unclear D gene. The CDR3 length is 13 residues. The germline CDR1 and CDR2 sequences are LGHNA and YSLEER. Trimming left V 1 base short and J 8 bases short, with 10 bases between.